What follows describes a single TCR beta chain. Antigen unknown. The germline V gene has CDR1 SGHKS and CDR2 YYEKEE (reference sequence). Unmatched junction bases numbered 5, after V lost 2 bases and J lost 6 bases. This CDR3 has 14 amino acids. This table comes from immunoSEQ multiplex PCR, and its TCRdb copy is limited to in-frame clones, with some not included. Of about 9,500 clones listed, about 66% are singletons. The data stem from a study of OX40 agonist ivuxolimab in advanced cancers. The study's findings and limits: Some nonresponders also had low normalized T-cell clonal expansion.

The chain uses TRBV5-5 and TRBJ1-1; 9 bases map to TRBD1. The sample in question was CD4+ or CD8+ T cells sorted from blood, obtained in a trial of the OX40 agonist ivuxolimab. The origin of this receptor is an adult with an advanced solid tumor such as melanoma, head and neck, liver or kidney cancer. The CDR3 here is CASSFPGQGSEAFF. As DNA, the CDR3 is TGTGCCAGCAGCTTCCCGGGACAGGGCTCTGAAGCTTTCTTT.